The present T cell receptor (beta chain) was sequenced within a study of OX40 agonist ivuxolimab in advanced cancers. About the research overall: In this trial design, patients received ivuxolimab intravenously at 0.01 to 10 mg/kg every 2 weeks.

V was pared by 4 bases and J by 5 bases, with 6 bases of the junction left unmatched. This CDR3 comprises 14 residues. Germline-derived CDR1 and CDR2 are SGHRS and YFSETQ. The cohort excluded patients with autoimmune disease history or systemic immunosuppression. Samples were taken at baseline and on day 1 of cycles 4 and 7. This table comes from immunoSEQ multiplex PCR, and its TCRdb copy is limited to in-frame clones, with some not included. This sample has tens of thousands of clones; about 86% occur once, and the top ten carry 5.5% to 7%. The sample consisted of CD4+ or CD8+ T cells sorted from blood, taken in a trial of the OX40 agonist ivuxolimab. The chain uses TRBV5-1 and TRBJ2-5, with 9 positions matching TRBD2. The clonotype originates from an adult with an advanced solid tumor such as melanoma, head and neck, liver or kidney cancer. The chain's CDR3 is CASSRLAGRETQYF. CDR3 DNA sequence: TGCGCCAGCAGCCGGCTAGCGGGAAGGGAGACCCAGTACTTC. Variable domain in full (rest from reference TRBV5-1 and TRBJ2-5): KAGVTQTPRYLIKTRGQQVTLSCSPISGHRSVSWYQQTPGQGLQFLFEYFSETQRNKGNFPGRFSGRQFSNSRSEMNVSTLELGDSALYLCASSRLAGRETQYFGPGTRLLVL.